This is a list of T cell receptor beta chains from one sample in a study of cytomegalovirus exposure and HLA in healthy donors. Clones were read by immunoSEQ multiplex PCR, and TCRdb kept only the in-frame ones, dropping some. The sample carries roughly 150,000 clones, around 80% recorded once. Sequenced material: PBMCs. These TCRs come from a man aged 25 to 40 in good health. Each CDR3 is given with its conserved first and last residue. The order of the fields is J gene, V gene, clone size, D gene, CDR3 protein, CDR3 DNA. The D gene is left open where the match is weak. Size is stated for part of the rows, as once, few or many counts, or as a class when the clone is expanded.

J: TRBJ1-5
V: TRBV28
size: .
D: .
CDR3: CASSLLGADNQPQHF
DNA: TGTGCCAGCAGTCTTCTAGGGGCAGACAATCAGCCCCAGCATTTT

J: TRBJ2-2
V: TRBV10-2
size: few
D: TRBD1
CDR3: CASGDQGAGELFF
DNA: TGCGCCAGCGGTGACCAGGGGGCCGGGGAGCTGTTTTTT

J: TRBJ2-6
V: TRBV27
size: few
D: .
CDR3: CASSKTGLSGANVLTF
DNA: TGTGCCAGCAGCAAAACAGGGTTGTCAGGGGCCAACGTCCTGACTTTC

J: TRBJ2-5
V: TRBV23-1
size: .
D: TRBD2
CDR3: CASSPMGGRETQYF
DNA: TGCGCCAGCAGTCCGATGGGCGGGAGAGAGACCCAGTACTTC

J: TRBJ1-4
V: TRBV6-4
size: .
D: .
CDR3: CASSKTGKLFF
DNA: TGTGCCAGCAGTAAGACTGGAAAACTGTTTTTT

J: TRBJ1-2
V: TRBV7-9
size: .
D: .
CDR3: CASSKGQPPYGYTF
DNA: TGTGCCAGCAGCAAAGGACAGCCCCCCTATGGCTACACCTTC

J: TRBJ1-2
V: TRBV11-3
size: .
D: TRBD1
CDR3: CASSLVAGGSYGYTF
DNA: TGTGCCAGCAGCTTAGTTGCAGGGGGCTCCTATGGCTACACCTTC

J: TRBJ2-1
V: TRBV7-9
size: .
D: TRBD2
CDR3: CSSSPPGSGSMYEQFF
DNA: TGTTCCAGCAGCCCCCCGGGAAGCGGGAGTATGTATGAGCAGTTCTTC

J: TRBJ2-2
V: TRBV6-4
size: .
D: TRBD2
CDR3: CASRSGGGELFF
DNA: TGTGCCAGCAGATCGGGGGGCGGGGAGCTGTTTTTT

J: TRBJ2-2
V: TRBV27
size: .
D: .
CDR3: CASSLDLSNTGELFF
DNA: TGTGCCAGCAGTTTGGACTTATCGAACACCGGGGAGCTGTTTTTT

J: TRBJ2-7
V: TRBV18
size: .
D: .
CDR3: CASSPGAGVYEQYF
DNA: TGTGCCAGCTCCCCCGGGGCAGGGGTGTACGAGCAGTACTTC

J: TRBJ2-7
V: TRBV27
size: .
D: .
CDR3: CATAVSSYEQYF
DNA: TGTGCCACCGCCGTTAGCAGCTACGAGCAGTACTTC

J: TRBJ1-3
V: TRBV11-2
size: .
D: TRBD1
CDR3: CASSQFTRGLGNTIYF
DNA: TGTGCCAGCAGTCAATTCACCAGGGGGTTAGGAAACACCATATATTTT

J: TRBJ2-7
V: TRBV5-4
size: .
D: .
CDR3: CASSQTSSEQYF
DNA: TGTGCCAGCAGCCAAACTAGCTCCGAGCAGTACTTC

J: TRBJ1-1
V: TRBV27
size: .
D: .
CDR3: CASSHTTLGQLNTEAFF
DNA: TGTGCCAGCAGTCATACGACACTAGGTCAGCTGAACACTGAAGCTTTCTTT

J: TRBJ2-1
V: TRBV6-5
size: .
D: TRBD1
CDR3: CASRRSDRGKDEQFF
DNA: TGTGCCAGCAGGCGATCGGACAGGGGGAAGGATGAGCAGTTCTTC

J: TRBJ2-7
V: TRBV7-6
size: .
D: .
CDR3: CASNTGGRDSYEQYF
DNA: TGTGCCAGCAACACCGGGGGGCGGGACTCCTACGAGCAGTACTTC

J: TRBJ1-4
V: TRBV9
size: .
D: TRBD1
CDR3: CASSAGDSQYNEKLFF
DNA: TGTGCCAGCAGCGCGGGGGACAGTCAGTATAATGAAAAACTGTTTTTT

J: TRBJ2-7
V: TRBV19
size: .
D: .
CDR3: CASSTQVRVGEQYF
DNA: TGTGCCAGTAGTACACAGGTCCGAGTGGGCGAGCAGTACTTC

J: TRBJ2-5
V: TRBV2
size: .
D: TRBD1
CDR3: CASTLVRDRVQETQYF
DNA: TGTGCCAGCACCCTAGTCCGGGACAGGGTACAAGAGACCCAGTACTTC

J: TRBJ1-2
V: TRBV15
size: once
D: .
CDR3: CATSWVGAVGYTF
DNA: TGTGCCACCAGCTGGGTGGGGGCGGTTGGCTACACCTTC

J: TRBJ2-7
V: TRBV11-2
size: few
D: .
CDR3: CASSLETERRGEQYF
DNA: TGTGCCAGCAGCTTAGAAACGGAACGTCGGGGCGAGCAGTACTTC

J: TRBJ2-7
V: TRBV14
size: .
D: TRBD1
CDR3: CASSLQGIAYEQYF
DNA: TGTGCCAGCAGCCTACAGGGGATCGCCTACGAGCAGTACTTC

J: TRBJ1-4
V: TRBV30
size: .
D: TRBD1
CDR3: CAWSGLDREREKLFF
DNA: TGTGCCTGGAGCGGACTTGACAGGGAACGTGAAAAACTGTTTTTT

J: TRBJ2-1
V: TRBV5-1
size: .
D: .
CDR3: CASSFYYASSTRNEQFF
DNA: TGCGCCAGCAGCTTCTACTACGCCAGCTCCACTCGTAATGAGCAGTTCTTC

J: TRBJ2-1
V: TRBV7-9
size: .
D: TRBD2
CDR3: CASSRSGSSSNEQFF
DNA: TGTGCCAGCAGCCGTAGCGGGAGTTCGTCCAATGAGCAGTTCTTC

J: TRBJ1-5
V: TRBV10-3
size: once
D: .
CDR3: CAISEGQKYQPQHF
DNA: TGTGCCATCAGTGAGGGACAAAAGTATCAGCCCCAGCATTTT

J: TRBJ2-2
V: TRBV7-9
size: few
D: .
CDR3: CASSLGGPGGTGELFF
DNA: TGTGCCAGCAGCTTAGGCGGACCAGGGGGGACCGGGGAGCTGTTTTTT